This T cell receptor (beta chain) came from a study of T cells in women clearing cervical HPV infection. V lost 6 bases and J lost 4, with 14 bases in between. Germline CDR1 reads SQVTM; CDR2 reads ANQGSEA. The length of the CDR3 is 13 residues. MY09/MY11 PCR detected cervical HPV DNA; dot-blot assigned genotypes. Turning to this clone: The missing CDR3 end, 3 residues past where the read stops, is filled in from the germline J gene.

Clones were sequenced by immunoSEQ multiplex PCR, and TCRdb holds only the in-frame ones, with some missing. In total, the table holds 25,000 to 35,000 clones. The clonotype comes from a woman between 18 and 75 years old with a cervical HPV16 infection that either progressed to CIN3+ or cleared (not recorded which). Sequencing was done on a sample of blood buffy coat. The chain has TRBV29-1 and TRBJ2-3; weak D call: TRBD2 (6 bases). The sequenced part of the CDR3 DNA is TGCAGCGTGGCTACTTCTAGCGCAGATACG. This sequence encodes CSVATSSADT. The full CDR3 reads CSVATSSADTQYF.